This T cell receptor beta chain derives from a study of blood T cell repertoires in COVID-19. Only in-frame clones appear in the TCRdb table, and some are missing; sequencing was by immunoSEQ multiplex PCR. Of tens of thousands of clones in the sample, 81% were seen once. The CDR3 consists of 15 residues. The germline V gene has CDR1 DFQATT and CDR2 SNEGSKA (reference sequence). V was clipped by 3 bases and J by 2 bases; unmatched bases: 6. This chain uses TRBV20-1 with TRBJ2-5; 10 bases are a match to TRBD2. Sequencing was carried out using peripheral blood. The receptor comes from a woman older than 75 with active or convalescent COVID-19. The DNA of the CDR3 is TGCAGTGCTAGTCGGGTAGCGGGGGGTCAAGAGACCCAGTACTTC. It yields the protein CSASRVAGGQETQYF.